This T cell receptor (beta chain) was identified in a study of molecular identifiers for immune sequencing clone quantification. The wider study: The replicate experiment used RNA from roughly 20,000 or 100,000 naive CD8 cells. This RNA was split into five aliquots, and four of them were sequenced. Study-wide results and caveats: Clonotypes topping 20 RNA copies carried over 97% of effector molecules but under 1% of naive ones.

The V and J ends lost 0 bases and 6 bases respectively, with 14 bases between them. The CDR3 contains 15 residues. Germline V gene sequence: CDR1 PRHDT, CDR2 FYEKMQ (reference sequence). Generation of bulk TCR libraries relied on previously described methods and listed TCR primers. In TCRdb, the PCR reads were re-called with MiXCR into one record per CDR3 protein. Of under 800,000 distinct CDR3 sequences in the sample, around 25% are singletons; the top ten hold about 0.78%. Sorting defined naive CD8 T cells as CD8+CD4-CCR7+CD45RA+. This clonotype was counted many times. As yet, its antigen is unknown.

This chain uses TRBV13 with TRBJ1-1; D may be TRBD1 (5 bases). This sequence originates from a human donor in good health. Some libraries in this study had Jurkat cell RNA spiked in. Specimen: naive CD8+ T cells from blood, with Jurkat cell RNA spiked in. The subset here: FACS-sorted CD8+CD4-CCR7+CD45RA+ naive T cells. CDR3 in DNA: TGTGCCAGCAGCTTAGGAGGCCAGGGTAAGCCTGAAGCTTTCTTT. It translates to CASSLGGQGKPEAFF.